Presented here are 30 T cell receptor beta chains from one specimen sequenced in a study of blood T cell repertoires in COVID-19. Profiled with immunoSEQ multiplex PCR; TCRdb holds only in-frame clones, not every one. The top ten hold 8.8% of the sample, which has some 50,000 clones, over 65% seen once. Sequencing was carried out using peripheral blood. These TCRs come from a woman in her 70s with acute or convalescent COVID-19.

This clone was seen once. V gene TRBV9 combines with J gene TRBJ2-1, with a tentative D call TRBD2 (6 bases). Germline CDR1 is SGDLS and CDR2 is YYNGEE. The CDR3 runs to 13 residues. With 3 bases removed from V and 2 bases from J, the gap between germline ends came to 6 bases. DNA for the CDR3: TGTGCCAGCAGCGGGGGGGCCTACAATGAGCAGTTCTTC. Its translation is CASSGGAYNEQFF.

This rearrangement joins TRBV19 to TRBJ1-1, with D hard to call. V was pared by 3 bases and J by 1 base, with 9 bases between. The CDR3 is made up of 14 amino acids. Germline loops: CDR1 LNHDA, CDR2 SQIVND (reference sequence). CDR3 DNA sequence: TGTGCCAGTAGTATTTCTTCAGGGAACACTGAAGCTTTCTTT. Translated, it gives CASSISSGNTEAFF.

J is TRBJ2-1 and V is TRBV11-1; D is possibly TRBD2 (6 bases). Per germline, CDR1 SGHAT and CDR2 FQDESV (reference sequence). Trimming left V 5 bases short and J 7 bases short, with 15 bases between. There are 14 residues in the CDR3. The CDR3 spells CASSPRLASNEQFF. The DNA of the CDR3 is TGTGCCAGCAGCCCCCGGCTAGCGAGTAATGAGCAGTTCTTC.

The V call is TRBV5-1, the J call TRBJ1-3, with unresolved D. Trimming stripped 0 bases from V and 1 base from J, with 5 bases between. CDR1 SGHRS and CDR2 YFSETQ come from the germline V gene. The CDR3 sequence is 14 residues long. The CDR3 DNA sequence: TGCGCCAGCAGCTTGGAATTATCTGGAAACACCATATATTTT. Its translation: CASSLELSGNTIYF.

The J gene is TRBJ2-1, the V gene TRBV5-4; 12 bases align to TRBD2. Germline loops: CDR1 SGHNT, CDR2 YYREEE (reference sequence). Unmatched junction bases numbered 3, after V lost 4 bases and J lost 4 bases. The CDR3 contains 15 residues. CDR3 in amino acids: CASSRTSGKYNEQFF. The CDR3 DNA follows: TGTGCCAGCAGCCGGACTAGCGGGAAGTACAATGAGCAGTTCTTC.

The chain is built from TRBV10-3 and TRBJ2-4; D remains unclear. The CDR3 spans 14 residues. Trimming left V 0 bases short and J 5 bases short, with 8 bases between. Looked up from germline, CDR1 is ENHRY and CDR2 is SYGVKD. CDR3 nucleotide sequence: TGTGCCATCAGTGAGTCTCAGAAACAAAACATTCAGTACTTC. This encodes CAISESQKQNIQYF.

V is TRBV12-3 or TRBV12-4 and J is TRBJ2-7; D is unclear. V lost 6 bases and J lost 5, with 14 bases in between. CDR3 size: 13 residues. The CDR3 DNA reads as TGTGCCAGCAGCTCTCAGACACCCGACGAGCAGTACTTC. It encodes CASSSQTPDEQYF.

V gene TRBV7-3 combines with J gene TRBJ2-1, with D maybe TRBD2 (5 bases). Germline assignment: CDR1 SGHTA and CDR2 FQGTGA. The CDR3 consists of 13 residues. Trimming pared 5 bases from V and 9 bases from J, leaving 14 bases between. In DNA, the CDR3 is TGTGCCAGCAGCGCACAACTAGTCTCTGAGCAGTTCTTC. As protein: CASSAQLVSEQFF.

The V call is TRBV6-1, the J call TRBJ1-4; D remains ambiguous. The CDR3 consists of 15 residues. Looked up from germline, CDR1 is MNHNS and CDR2 is SASEGT. Trimming stripped 3 bases from V and 2 bases from J, with 10 bases between. DNA of the CDR3: TGTGCCAGCAGTGAGACGGGTTTTACTAATGAAAAACTGTTTTTT. Translation gives CASSETGFTNEKLFF.

The CDR3 nucleotides are TGCAGCGTCCAGGGACAGAACTTTTACAATGAGCAGTTCTTC. Amino acid sequence: CSVQGQNFYNEQFF. The rearrangement uses TRBV29-1 and TRBJ2-1; 7 nucleotides line up with TRBD1. V shed 6 bases and J 4 bases; nucleotides not matched to a gene: 9. The CDR3 sequence is 14 residues long. Germline CDR1 and CDR2: SQVTM and ANQGSEA.

The rearrangement uses TRBV10-3 and TRBJ1-5, with 7 bases aligning to TRBD1. Per the germline V gene, CDR1 is ENHRY and CDR2 is SYGVKD. CDR3 length: 12 amino acids. The trim removed 9 bases at V and 7 bases at J, leaving 6 bases unmatched. CDR3 amino acids: CAIGQEAQPQHF. CDR3 bases: TGTGCCATAGGACAGGAGGCGCAGCCCCAGCATTTT.

The chain combines TRBV7-9 with TRBJ2-5, with 10 positions matching TRBD1. The CDR3 is made up of 14 amino acids. V dropped 5 bases and J dropped 3; count of bases not matched to a gene: 3. CDR1 is SEHNR and CDR2 is FQNEAQ in the germline V gene (reference sequence). The CDR3 protein is CASSPGQGKETQYF. In nucleotides, the CDR3 is TGTGCCAGCAGCCCGGGACAGGGGAAAGAGACCCAGTACTTC.

The rearrangement uses TRBV2 and TRBJ1-1, with D perhaps TRBD1 (5 bases). The V end was cut by 8 bases, the J end by 0 bases, with 19 bases between. The CDR3 is 16 amino acids. Per the germline V gene, CDR1 is SNHLY and CDR2 is FYNNEI. The CDR3 loop is CASPQDKVIVNTEAFF. CDR3 DNA sequence: TGTGCCAGCCCCCAGGACAAGGTCATAGTGAACACTGAAGCTTTCTTT.

This rearrangement joins TRBV19 to TRBJ2-1; 9 bases align to TRBD2. V lost 7 bases to trimming and J lost 0 bases; unmatched junction nucleotides: 13. The CDR3 extends over 18 amino acids. Germline CDR1 and CDR2: LNHDA and SQIVND (reference sequence). The CDR3 here is CASTKNSGSSGSYNEQFF. The CDR3 bases are TGTGCCAGTACTAAAAATAGCGGGAGTAGTGGCTCCTACAATGAGCAGTTCTTC.

J is TRBJ1-2 and V is TRBV7-2, with 8 bases lining up with TRBD1. Unmatched junction bases numbered 1, after V lost 0 bases and J lost 4 bases. Germline-derived CDR1 and CDR2 are SGHTA and FQGNSA. CDR3 length: 14 amino acids. Here the CDR3 reads CASSLAQGAYGYTF. As DNA, the CDR3 is TGTGCCAGCAGCTTAGCGCAGGGGGCCTATGGCTACACCTTC.

The chain employs TRBV9 and TRBJ2-2; D gene ambiguous. Germline-derived CDR1 and CDR2 are SGDLS and YYNGEE. The CDR3 has 12 residues. V dropped 4 bases and J dropped 6 bases, with 7 bases sitting between them. CDR3: CASSPLAGELFF. The CDR3 coding sequence is TGTGCCAGCAGCCCTCTCGCCGGGGAGCTGTTTTTT.

In its sample, this clone was seen a few times. The V call is TRBV11-2, the J call TRBJ1-3; D remains ambiguous. CDR1 and CDR2 (germline): SGHAT, FQNNGV. V gave up 3 bases and J gave up 0 bases, with 6 bases separating them. The CDR3 is made up of 14 amino acids. The CDR3 loop is CASSFTNSGNTIYF. CDR3 nucleotides: TGTGCCAGCAGCTTCACAAACTCTGGAAACACCATATATTTT.

The CDR3 reads CASRLSQELNTEAFF. The CDR3 coding sequence is TGTGCCAGCAGGCTATCACAGGAGCTAAACACTGAAGCTTTCTTT. The V and J genes are TRBV6-5 and TRBJ1-1; D is possibly TRBD1 (5 bases). Deletions cut 6 bases from V and 2 bases from J, with 16 bases between. The germline gives CDR1 MNHEY, CDR2 SVGAGI. This CDR3 spans 15 amino acids.

The J gene is TRBJ2-5, the V gene TRBV5-1, with 7 bases fitting TRBD2. The germline CDR1 and CDR2 sequences are SGHRS and YFSETQ. This CDR3 spans 14 amino acids. Germline trimming cut 8 bases from V and 7 bases from J; bases unmatched to any gene: 14. The CDR3 here is CASFGDYQTGTQYF. CDR3 in DNA: TGCGCCAGTTTTGGGGACTACCAAACGGGGACCCAGTACTTC.

The rearrangement links TRBV28 to TRBJ1-2; tentative D call: TRBD1 (6 bases). CDR1 is MDHEN, CDR2 SYDVKM, per germline. The ends were cut back, 7 bases at V and 3 bases at J, with 12 bases in the middle. This CDR3 has 13 residues. CDR3 bases: TGTGCCAGCACCGGGGGGCCTGACTATGGCTACACCTTC. This encodes CASTGGPDYGYTF.

This rearrangement joins TRBV24-1 to TRBJ1-5; the D is unclear. The length of the CDR3 is 14 residues. Trimming shortened V by 4 bases and J by 4 bases, and 10 bases separated the two germline ends. The V gene's germline CDR1 is KGHDR and CDR2 SFDVKD. DNA for the CDR3: TGTGCCACCAGTGAGCAATACAGAAATCAGCCCCAGCATTTT. It encodes CATSEQYRNQPQHF.

The gene calls are TRBV5-4 and TRBJ1-1, with 7 positions matching TRBD1. Germline CDR1 SGHNT, CDR2 YYREEE (reference sequence). The junction had 3 bases not matched to a gene; V was cut back by 4 bases and J by 3 bases. CDR3 length equals 13 residues. The CDR3 DNA follows: TGTGCCAGCAGCCCGGGACAGCACACTGAAGCTTTCTTT. It translates to CASSPGQHTEAFF.

The CDR3 sequence is CASVMGASPGETQYF. CDR3 coding DNA: TGTGCCAGCGTAATGGGGGCAAGCCCAGGAGAGACCCAGTACTTC. The V gene is TRBV2, the J gene TRBJ2-5; D perhaps matches TRBD1 (6 bases). The CDR3 length is 15 residues. Germline V gene lookup returns CDR1 SNHLY and CDR2 FYNNEI. V was trimmed by 8 bases and J by 4 bases, leaving 20 bases between them.

As DNA, the CDR3 is TGTGCCTGGAGTGTGGGAGGGCCGGCTGGCGAGCAGTACTTC. It codes for CAWSVGGPAGEQYF. V usage is TRBV30 and J usage is TRBJ2-7, with 7 positions matching TRBD2. The CDR3 totals 14 residues. CDR1 GTSNPN and CDR2 SVGIG come from the germline V gene (reference sequence). Trimming removed 0 bases from V and 6 bases from J; junction bases left unmatched: 8.

The chain couples TRBV7-2 to TRBJ2-1, with a possible D match to TRBD2 (5 bases). The germline V gene has CDR1 SGHTA and CDR2 FQGNSA. This CDR3 is built from 14 residues. Between the trimmed V and J ends, which lost 4 bases and 5 bases, there was a span of 12 bases. The CDR3 loop is CASSSLAGHNEQFF. In DNA, the CDR3 is TGTGCCAGCAGCTCCCTAGCTGGACACAATGAGCAGTTCTTC. Full variable domain (outside the CDR3, taken from reference TRBV7-2 and TRBJ2-1): GAGVSQSPSNKVTEKGKDVELRCDPISGHTALYWYRQSLGQGLEFLIYFQGNSAPDKSGLPSDRFSAERTGGSVSTLTIQRTQQEDSAVYLCASSSLAGHNEQFFGPGTRLTVL.

This clone was counted many times. The DNA for the CDR3 is TGCGCCAGCGCGGCCGGGTTCCGCACCGGGGAGCTGTTTTTT. Its translation: CASAAGFRTGELFF. The rearrangement joins TRBV10-1 to TRBJ2-2; no definite D call. Germline CDR1 WNHNN, CDR2 SYGVQD (reference sequence). V dropped 8 bases and J dropped 4 bases, with 14 bases sitting between them. The CDR3 is made up of 14 amino acids.

This rearrangement joins TRBV5-1 to TRBJ1-1; 10 nucleotides line up with TRBD1. CDR1 and CDR2 from the germline V gene are SGHRS and YFSETQ. Germline trimming cut 0 bases from V and 4 bases from J; bases unmatched to any gene: 9. CDR3 length: 17 residues. CDR3 nucleotide sequence: TGCGCCAGCAGCTTGGTGGGGACAGGGGAGGGAAGCACTGAAGCTTTCTTT. Translation gives CASSLVGTGEGSTEAFF.

The chain is built from TRBV19 and TRBJ2-2; TRBD1 matches 8 bases. In germline, CDR1 is LNHDA, CDR2 SQIVND (reference sequence). CDR3 length: 14 amino acids. Trimming cost V 7 bases and J 3 bases; bases outside gene matches: 4. The CDR3 sequence is CASNVQGDTGELFF. Here the CDR3 DNA reads TGTGCCAGTAACGTACAGGGGGACACCGGGGAGCTGTTTTTT.

This clone was counted only a few times. The chain combines TRBV19 with TRBJ1-1; 9 nucleotides match TRBD1. Germline V gene data show CDR1 as LNHDA and CDR2 as SQIVND (reference sequence). J lost 1 base, V lost 3 bases, and 6 bases had no gene match. The CDR3 spans 16 residues. The CDR3 here is CASSISGTGKNTEAFF. In DNA form, the CDR3 reads TGTGCCAGTAGTATTTCAGGGACAGGGAAGAACACTGAAGCTTTCTTT.

This chain links TRBV18 with TRBJ2-7; 8 bases agree with TRBD2. Trimming took 3 bases from V and 6 from J; bases not matched to a gene: 7. The CDR3 extends over 14 amino acids. Germline CDR1 KGHSH, CDR2 LQKENI. Here the CDR3 reads CASSPAGGGREQYF. The CDR3 coding sequence is TGTGCCAGCTCACCGGCGGGGGGCGGACGCGAGCAGTACTTC.